The 6 T cell receptor beta chains below were found in one sample sequenced in a study of cytomegalovirus exposure and HLA in healthy donors. 13 Jbeta primers and 60 Vbeta primers were used for the PCR. The repertoire was sequenced with immunoSEQ multiplex PCR; TCRdb's copy has only in-frame clones and lacks some. This sample has 150,000 or so clones, with 65% to 80% found just once. Input material: PBMCs. These receptors all stem from a female donor in good health and CMV-seronegative.

The CDR3 sequence is CASSLGSGGQNTGELFF. In DNA, the CDR3 is TGCGCCAGCAGCTTGGGGTCAGGGGGCCAGAACACCGGGGAGCTGTTTTTT. The V call is TRBV5-1, the J call TRBJ2-2, with 8 positions matching TRBD1. The CDR3 sequence is 17 residues long. The germline V gene encodes CDR1 SGHRS and CDR2 YFSETQ. The trim removed 0 bases at V and 1 base at J, leaving 5 bases unmatched. Full variable domain (outside the CDR3, taken from reference TRBV5-1 and TRBJ2-2): KAGVTQTPRYLIKTRGQQVTLSCSPISGHRSVSWYQQTPGQGLQFLFEYFSETQRNKGNFPGRFSGRQFSNSRSEMNVSTLELGDSALYLCASSLGSGGQNTGELFFGEGSRLTVL.

The chain is built from TRBV5-4 and TRBJ2-6; D is perhaps TRBD1 (6 bases). Germline values: CDR1 SGHNT, CDR2 YYREEE (reference sequence). The CDR3 totals 17 residues. V lost 1 base and J lost 0, with 11 bases in between. The CDR3 sequence: CASSLIGGNSGANVLTF. In DNA form, the CDR3 reads TGTGCCAGCAGCTTGATAGGGGGAAACTCTGGGGCCAACGTCCTGACTTTC. Full variable domain (outside the CDR3, taken from reference TRBV5-4 and TRBJ2-6): ETGVTQSPTHLIKTRGQQVTLRCSSQSGHNTVSWYQQALGQGPQFIFQYYREEENGRGNFPPRFSGLQFPNYSSELNVNALELDDSALYLCASSLIGGNSGANVLTFGAGSRLTVL.

This clone has only a few counts. The genes are TRBV30 and TRBJ1-2, with 8 bases fitting TRBD1. J was trimmed by 8 bases and V by 5 bases; bases with no gene match: 10. The CDR3 is 13 amino acids. Germline V gives CDR1 GTSNPN, CDR2 SVGIG (reference sequence). The CDR3 coding sequence is TGTGCCTGGGGCCGGGACAGGCCTATGGGCTACACCTTC. It specifies CAWGRDRPMGYTF.

V is TRBV30 and J is TRBJ2-1, with 10 positions matching TRBD2. The germline CDR1 and CDR2 sequences are GTSNPN and SVGIG (reference sequence). The CDR3 consists of 16 residues. The ends lost 3 bases at V and 1 base at J; junction bases unmatched: 6. The CDR3 region is CAWRLSGRGSYNEQFF. CDR3 sequence (DNA): TGTGCCTGGAGGTTGAGCGGGAGGGGTTCCTACAATGAGCAGTTCTTC.

The chain employs TRBV5-1 and TRBJ1-2, with D unresolved. CDR3 length: 13 residues. The germline V gene encodes CDR1 SGHRS and CDR2 YFSETQ. Trimming removed 0 bases at V and 8 bases at J, with 11 bases between. The CDR3 bases are TGCGCCAGCAGCTTGGTGGAGCCCCAAGGCTACACCTTC. Translation gives CASSLVEPQGYTF.

The chain carries TRBV27 and TRBJ1-2, with TRBD1 identical over 7 bases. Germline values: CDR1 MNHEY, CDR2 SMNVEV (reference sequence). J was trimmed by 2 bases and V by 3 bases; bases with no gene match: 3. This CDR3 has 14 amino acids. The CDR3 protein is CASSFGQANYGYTF. In DNA form, the CDR3 reads TGTGCCAGCAGTTTTGGACAGGCAAACTATGGCTACACCTTC.